The present T cell receptor beta chain was sequenced within a study of neurological immune-mediated disorders. As for time point: longitudinal time-point 1 (baseline). This CDR3 spans 16 amino acids. Germline V gene sequence: CDR1 DFQATT, CDR2 SNEGSKA (reference sequence). After removal of 0 bases from V and 0 bases from J, the junction contained 7 bases not matched to a gene. Via MiXCR, TCRdb re-called the 5' RACE reads, giving one row per CDR3 protein. Altogether some 77,000 distinct CDR3 sequences are present, 12% to 15% being singletons, with the ten largest covering approximately 4.2%. The clonotype comes from a female donor with HTLV-1-associated myelopathy (HAM/TSP). The source material was PBMCs. The gene calls are TRBV20-1 and TRBJ2-7; 8 bases align to TRBD1. This CDR3 is CSARDKGQVSSYEQYF. In DNA, the CDR3 is TGCAGTGCTAGAGATAAGGGACAGGTGAGCTCCTACGAGCAGTACTTC.